The T cell receptor beta chain under discussion was sequenced for a study of OX40 agonist ivuxolimab in advanced cancers. Study results and caveats: On average, a greater number of expanded clones characterised CD8+ T cells relative to CD4+.

Only in-frame clones appear in the TCRdb table, and some are missing; sequencing was by immunoSEQ multiplex PCR. The sample includes about 22,000 clones, roughly 82% seen only once; the top ten take under 45%. This clone occurred once. Its antigen is unidentified. Germline V lookup: CDR1 LNHDA, CDR2 SQIVND (reference sequence). The CDR3 spans 15 residues. V dropped 5 bases and J dropped 7; count of bases not matched to a gene: 8. The V and J genes are TRBV19 and TRBJ1-6, with 7 bases that match TRBD1. The sequencing used CD4+ or CD8+ T cells sorted from blood, collected in a trial of the OX40 agonist ivuxolimab. The TCR comes from an adult with an advanced solid tumor such as melanoma, head and neck, liver or kidney cancer. CDR3 coding DNA: TGTGCCAGTAGTCCTAGGACAGGCGACAATTCACCCCTCCACTTT. Its protein is CASSPRTGDNSPLHF.